Shown below are 27 T cell receptor beta chains from a single sample sequenced in a study of blood T cells in healthy people across ages. A second roughly 6 to 11 cycle PCR used barcoded and J-beta primers. TCRdb independently ran MiXCR on the 5' RACE reads; one entry per CDR3 protein. The sample records more than 800,000 distinct CDR3 sequences, under 45% being singletons. Material: blood. The source is a woman in her sixties or seventies in good health.

The CDR3 DNA reads as TGCGCCAGCAGCTTGGGCCCTGAGGCGGGGCCAAGATACGAGCAGTACTTC. Protein: CASSLGPEAGPRYEQYF. The chain combines TRBV5-1 with TRBJ2-7; possibly TRBD2 for D (6 bases). The length of the CDR3 is 17 residues. Germline CDR1 reads SGHRS; CDR2 reads YFSETQ. V was trimmed by 0 bases and J by 4 bases, leaving 20 bases between them.

The gene calls are TRBV29-1 and TRBJ1-2; perhaps TRBD1 as D (6 bases). This CDR3 comprises 15 residues. The ends were cut back, 0 bases at V and 4 bases at J, with 15 bases in the middle. Germline CDR1 is SQVTM and CDR2 is ANQGSEA. The CDR3 protein is CSVEDPAGEGYGYTF. CDR3 sequence (DNA): TGCAGCGTTGAAGATCCGGCAGGGGAGGGCTATGGCTACACCTTC.

This clonotype was seen a few times. The V gene is TRBV7-8, the J gene TRBJ2-3, with D unresolved. The CDR3 is 15 residues long. Germline V gives CDR1 SGHVS, CDR2 FQNEAQ. V gave up 3 bases and J gave up 0 bases, with 10 bases separating them. CDR3 coding DNA: TGTGCCAGCAGCTTTTATCCGGCTAGCACAGATACGCAGTATTTT. Protein sequence: CASSFYPASTDTQYF. Variable domain in full (rest from reference TRBV7-8 and TRBJ2-3): GAGVSQSPRYKVAKRGQDVALRCDPISGHVSLFWYQQALGQGPEFLTYFQNEAQLDKSGLPSDRFFAERPEGSVSTLKIQRTQQEDSAVYLCASSFYPASTDTQYFGPGTRLTVL.

V and J are TRBV2 and TRBJ1-2; a possible D gene is TRBD1 (6 bases). Trimming took 8 bases from V and 2 from J, leaving 15 bases between them. Germline CDR1 and CDR2: SNHLY and FYNNEI. CDR3 size: 14 residues. CDR3 residues: CASDGRGQNYGYTF. In DNA form, the CDR3 reads TGTGCCAGCGACGGCAGGGGCCAAAACTATGGCTACACCTTC.

The chain joins TRBV28 to TRBJ2-3, with D perhaps being TRBD1 or TRBD2 (5 bases each). The CDR3 loop spans 16 amino acids. The germline CDR1 and CDR2 sequences are MDHEN and SYDVKM. The ends were cut back, 5 bases at V and 1 base at J, with 16 bases in the middle. CDR3 loop: CASSEDGAPGTDTQYF. For the CDR3, the DNA is TGTGCCAGCAGTGAGGACGGGGCCCCCGGCACAGATACGCAGTATTTT.

This clonotype came up a few times. The chain has TRBV7-2 and TRBJ2-7; no definite D call. The V end was cut by 2 bases, the J end by 3 bases, with 11 bases between. Per germline, CDR1 SGHTA and CDR2 FQGNSA. CDR3 length: 14 residues. CDR3 amino acids: CASSLSRQSYEQYF. DNA for the CDR3: TGTGCCAGCAGCTTAAGCCGGCAAAGCTACGAGCAGTACTTC.

The V gene is TRBV20-1, the J gene TRBJ1-5, with 9 bases matching TRBD1. This CDR3 has 13 amino acids. Germline V gene lookup returns CDR1 DFQATT and CDR2 SNEGSKA (reference sequence). In nucleotides, the CDR3 is TGCAGCGTACAGGGGGCTAGCAATCAGCCCCAGCATTTT. Its protein product is CSVQGASNQPQHF.

The CDR3 reads CASSLTGTGTQYF. CDR3 nucleotide sequence: TGTGCCAGCAGCTTAACTGGTACAGGGACGCAGTATTTT. The rearrangement uses TRBV7-3 and TRBJ2-3; the D gene is possibly TRBD1 (6 bases). The CDR3 length is 13 residues. The germline CDR1 and CDR2 sequences are SGHTA and FQGTGA. V was cut by 0 bases and J by 9 bases, with 10 bases left in between.

The chain carries TRBV27 and TRBJ1-2; TRBD1 agrees at 8 bases. The CDR3 is 17 amino acids. CDR1 MNHEY and CDR2 SMNVEV come from the germline V gene (reference sequence). J lost 3 bases, V lost 3 bases, and 12 bases had no gene match. CDR3 loop: CASSLTGAYYADYGYTF. The CDR3 bases are TGTGCCAGCAGTTTGACAGGGGCCTACTATGCTGACTATGGCTACACCTTC.

About this clonotype itself: The junction shows a germline mismatch at one end, possibly a read error. The chain is built from TRBV6-5 and TRBJ2-1; TRBD2 matches at 11 bases. Germline loops: CDR1 MNHEY, CDR2 SVGAGI. The CDR3 covers 17 residues. The CDR3 here is CAGSYAILAGAGNEQFF. The CDR3 region has the DNA TGTGCCGGCAGTTACGCTATACTAGCGGGAGCGGGCAATGAGCAGTTCTTC.

This chain links TRBV7-2 with TRBJ2-1; D unclear. The CDR3 totals 16 residues. The germline CDR1 and CDR2 sequences are SGHTA and FQGNSA. The V and J ends lost 4 bases and 4 bases respectively, with 17 bases between them. Written as DNA, the CDR3 is TGTGCCAGCAGCTCGCTTGGCGGACCTATATACAATGAGCAGTTCTTC. Encoded protein: CASSSLGGPIYNEQFF.

This clonotype was picked up a small number of times. V usage is TRBV5-1 and J usage is TRBJ2-3, with 10 bases identical to TRBD2. This CDR3 is 16 amino acids long. V lost 6 bases to trimming and J lost 4 bases; unmatched junction nucleotides: 11. Germline V CDR1 and CDR2: SGHRS, YFSETQ. The CDR3 here is CASTKPGLASADTQYF. CDR3 coding DNA: TGCGCCAGCACTAAACCGGGACTAGCGTCTGCAGATACGCAGTATTTT.

This chain connects TRBV6-1 to TRBJ2-7, with D possibly TRBD1 on 5 matching bases. V lost 6 bases to trimming and J lost 1 base, with 13 bases between them. Germline loops: CDR1 MNHNS, CDR2 SASEGT. This CDR3 contains 14 residues. DNA of the CDR3: TGTGCCAGCAGCGAAAGGGCAGGGTCCTACGAGCAGTACTTC. It yields the protein CASSERAGSYEQYF.

The chain has TRBV20-1 and TRBJ2-1; the match to TRBD2 covers 10 bases. Germline CDR1 reads DFQATT; CDR2 reads SNEGSKA (reference sequence). V lost 1 base and J lost 4; bases outside the gene matches: 4. The CDR3 is 15 amino acids. CDR3 in DNA: TGCAGTGCTAGAGGGAGCGGGAGGGATTACAATGAGCAGTTCTTC. Translated: CSARGSGRDYNEQFF.

V and J are TRBV10-3 and TRBJ2-7; 8 bases line up with TRBD2. The CDR3 spans 14 residues. Germline V gene lookup returns CDR1 ENHRY and CDR2 SYGVKD. Trimming removed 6 bases from V and 3 bases from J; junction bases left unmatched: 7. The CDR3 loop is CAISPGTSFYEQYF. The CDR3 DNA sequence: TGTGCCATCAGCCCCGGGACTAGTTTCTACGAGCAGTACTTC.

About this clonotype: At one of its ends the junction is not consistent with the germline gene, which may arise from a read error. The chain carries TRBV6-8 and TRBJ1-2, with a tentative D call TRBD1 (5 bases). This CDR3 is built from 13 residues. CDR1 and CDR2 (germline): MNHGY, SAAAGT. The DNA for the CDR3 is TGTGCCAGCAGTCCCGGCGAGGGGTTGGGCTGCACCTTC. Protein sequence: CASSPGEGLGCTF.

The rearrangement joins TRBV29-1 to TRBJ1-2; no reliable D call. Germline V lookup: CDR1 SQVTM, CDR2 ANQGSEA. The CDR3 spans 11 residues. Trimming cost V 3 bases and J 6 bases, with 8 bases left between them. CDR3 amino acids: CSVDFLDGYTF. The CDR3 region has the DNA TGCAGCGTTGACTTTCTGGATGGCTACACCTTC. Using reference TRBV29-1 and TRBJ1-2 for the parts outside the CDR3, the full variable domain is SAVISQKPSRDICQRGTSLTIQCQVDSQVTMMFWYRQQPGQSLTLIATANQGSEATYESGFVIDKFPISRPNLTFSTLTVSNMSPEDSSIYLCSVDFLDGYTFGSGTRLTVV.

The chain links TRBV4-1 to TRBJ1-2, with D maybe TRBD1 (6 bases). Trimming left V 0 bases short and J 7 bases short, with 9 bases between. This CDR3 comprises 13 residues. Per germline, CDR1 MGHRA and CDR2 YSYEKL. The CDR3 protein is CASSQDLDSGYTF. CDR3 nucleotide sequence: TGCGCCAGCAGCCAAGATCTGGACAGTGGCTACACCTTC.

This clonotype was observed a few times. This sequence joins TRBV5-6 and TRBJ2-7; 7 bases are shared with TRBD2. The germline V gene has CDR1 SGHDT and CDR2 YYEEEE. The CDR3 contains 14 residues. V dropped 4 bases and J dropped 9; count of bases not matched to a gene: 13. The CDR3 sequence: CASSRGASSGVQYF. The CDR3 DNA sequence: TGTGCCAGCAGCCGGGGTGCCTCCAGCGGGGTGCAGTACTTC.

This clonotype has just a few counts. The chain employs TRBV7-8 and TRBJ2-5, with TRBD2 matching over 10 bases. The germline gives CDR1 SGHVS, CDR2 FQNEAQ. This CDR3 has 16 amino acids. Germline trimming cut 8 bases from V and 5 bases from J; bases unmatched to any gene: 14. The DNA for the CDR3 is TGTGCCAGCCCCTCAGGGACTAGCGTCGAGGGGGAGACCCAGTACTTC. It encodes CASPSGTSVEGETQYF.

The chain couples TRBV6-2 or TRBV6-3 to TRBJ2-7, with 11 bases lining up with TRBD2. This CDR3 has 16 amino acids. After removal of 6 bases from V and 0 bases from J, the junction contained 7 bases not matched to a gene. Germline lookup yields CDR1 MNHEY and CDR2 SVGEGT. In nucleotides, the CDR3 is TGTGCCAGCAGACAAAGGACTAGCGGGCTCTCCTACGAGCAGTACTTC. Residues: CASRQRTSGLSYEQYF.

This chain connects TRBV5-1 to TRBJ2-4; TRBD2 matches at 12 bases. The CDR3 covers 19 residues. Germline CDR1 SGHRS, CDR2 YFSETQ. V was pared by 3 bases and J by 0 bases, with 10 bases of the junction left unmatched. The CDR3 sequence: CASSSGLAGIPLAKNIQYF. The DNA of the CDR3 is TGCGCCAGCAGCTCAGGACTAGCGGGGATACCGTTAGCCAAAAACATTCAGTACTTC. Full variable domain (remainder filled in from reference TRBV5-1 and TRBJ2-4): KAGVTQTPRYLIKTRGQQVTLSCSPISGHRSVSWYQQTPGQGLQFLFEYFSETQRNKGNFPGRFSGRQFSNSRSEMNVSTLELGDSALYLCASSSGLAGIPLAKNIQYFGAGTRLSVL.

Note on this clonotype: A much more abundant neighbour one base away suggests this may be a read error. J is TRBJ1-5 and V is TRBV29-1; the D is unclear. The CDR3 loop spans 13 amino acids. Germline V CDR1 and CDR2: SQVTM, ANQGSEA. V shed 6 bases and J shed 3 bases, with 12 bases lying between them. CDR3 nucleotide sequence: TGCAGCGTCGTTGCAGGTCTCAATCAGCCCCAGCATTTT. Its translation: CSVVAGLNQPQHF.

This clonotype was seen more than once but under ten times. This chain uses TRBV27 with TRBJ2-3; TRBD1 or TRBD2 may be the D gene (6 bases each). Germline assignment: CDR1 MNHEY and CDR2 SMNVEV (reference sequence). This CDR3 spans 18 amino acids. The germline V and J ends were trimmed by 6 bases and 4 bases, with 26 bases remaining between them. In DNA form, the CDR3 reads TGTGCCAGCAGCAATTACACCGGGGGCGCGTACGGGCCAGATACGCAGTATTTT. It specifies CASSNYTGGAYGPDTQYF.

This chain joins TRBV27 and TRBJ2-6, with D possibly TRBD2 on 5 matching bases. The V gene lost 7 bases and the J gene lost 0 bases, with 13 bases spanning the gap. The CDR3 contains 16 residues. From germline, CDR1 is MNHEY and CDR2 SMNVEV (reference sequence). Here the CDR3 DNA reads TGTGCCAGCAAGAGGGCGCAGAACTCTGGGGCCAACGTCCTGACTTTC. Its translation is CASKRAQNSGANVLTF.

Remarks on this clonotype: This sequence may be a read error, since a much larger clone differs from it by one base. The chain employs TRBV29-1 and TRBJ2-5, with D possibly being TRBD1 or TRBD2 (5 bases each). The CDR3 runs 11 residues. CDR1 SQVTM and CDR2 ANQGSEA come from the germline V gene. V lost 4 bases to trimming and J lost 7 bases, with 10 bases between them. CDR3 in amino acids: CSVGGKGTQYF. CDR3 DNA: TGCAGCGTTGGGGGGAAAGGGACCCAGTACTTC.

The table lists this clonotype with a few counts. The chain employs TRBV7-3 and TRBJ2-7; 10 bases line up with TRBD2. The J call may not be correct, given that the DNA end is closer to TRBJ2-5. Germline V gives CDR1 SGHTA, CDR2 FQGTGA. This CDR3 has 16 amino acids. The CDR3 coding sequence is TGTGCCAGCAGCTCCGCCGGAGCGGGAGGGCCGGAGACCCAGTACTTC. Translation gives CASSSAGAGGPETQYF.